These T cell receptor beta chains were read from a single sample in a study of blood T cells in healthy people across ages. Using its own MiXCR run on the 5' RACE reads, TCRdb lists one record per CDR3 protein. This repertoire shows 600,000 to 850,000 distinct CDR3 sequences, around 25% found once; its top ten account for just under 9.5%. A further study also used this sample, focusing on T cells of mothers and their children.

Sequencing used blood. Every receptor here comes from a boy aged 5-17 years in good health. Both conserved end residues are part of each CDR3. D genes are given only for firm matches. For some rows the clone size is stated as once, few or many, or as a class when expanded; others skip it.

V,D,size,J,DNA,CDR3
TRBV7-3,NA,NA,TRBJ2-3,TGTGCCAGCAGCCGCGTGGGGGGCGCAGATACGCAGTATTTT,CASSRVGGADTQYF
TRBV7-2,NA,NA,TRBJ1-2,TGTGCCAGCAGCTTAGTGGAAACAGGGCCAAACTATGGCTACACCTTC,CASSLVETGPNYGYTF
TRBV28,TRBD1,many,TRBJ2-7,TGTGCCAGCAGCCAGACAGGGACCTACGAGCAGTACTTC,CASSQTGTYEQYF
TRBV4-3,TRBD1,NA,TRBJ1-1,TGCGCCAGCAGCCAAGATGAAGGGGGCTCGACTGGAGCTTTCTTT,CASSQDEGGSTGAFF
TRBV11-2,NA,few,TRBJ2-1,TGTGCCAGCAGTCACTGGAGGGACTCCTACAATGAGCAGTTCTTC,CASSHWRDSYNEQFF
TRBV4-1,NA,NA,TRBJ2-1,TGCGCCAGCAGTAGGGGGTTCGGGCCCCCTCTGAGCGACAATGAGCAGTTCTTC,CASSRGFGPPLSDNEQFF
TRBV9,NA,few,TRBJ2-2,TGTGCCAGCAGCGTATACCAAGGGGGCACCGGGGAGCTGTTTTTT,CASSVYQGGTGELFF
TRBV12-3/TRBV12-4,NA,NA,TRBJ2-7,TGTGCCAGCAGTTTAAACAGGGCGACTTCCTACGAGCAGTACTTC,CASSLNRATSYEQYF
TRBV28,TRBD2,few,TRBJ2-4,TGTGCCAGCAGCCAAGCAGGCCTGGGGAAAGGGACTAGCGGGAGTGACATTCAGTACTTC,CASSQAGLGKGTSGSDIQYF
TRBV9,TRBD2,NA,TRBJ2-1,TGTGCCAGCAGCCCGGCGAGCGGGAGTGACGATGAGCAGTTCTTC,CASSPASGSDDEQFF
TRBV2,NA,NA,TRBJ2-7,TGTGCCAGCAAGGGTGCCTCCTACGAGCAGTACTTC,CASKGASYEQYF
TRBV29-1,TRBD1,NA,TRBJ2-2,TGCAGCGTTGTCGGGACAGGGGGCACCGGGGAGCTGTTTTTT,CSVVGTGGTGELFF
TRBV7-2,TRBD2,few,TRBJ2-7,TGTGCCAGCAGCTGGGGGACTAGCGGTTACGAGCAGTACTTC,CASSWGTSGYEQYF
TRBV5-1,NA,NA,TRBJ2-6,TGCGCCAGCAGCTTGGGGTGGGACTCTGGGGCCAACGTCCTGACTTTC,CASSLGWDSGANVLTF
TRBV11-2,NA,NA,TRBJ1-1,TGTGCCAGCAGCTTAGATCAGGGAACGGCGATAACTGAAGCTTTCTTT,CASSLDQGTAITEAFF
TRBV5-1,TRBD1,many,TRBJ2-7,TGCGCCAGCAGCGGGGGACAGGGGTTGTACGAGCAGTACTTC,CASSGGQGLYEQYF
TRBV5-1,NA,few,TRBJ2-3,TGCGCCAGCAGCTTGTGGGGGACAGATACGCAGTATTTT,CASSLWGTDTQYF
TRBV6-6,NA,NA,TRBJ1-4,TGTGCCAGCTTCGGGGGCGCATGGGAAAAACTGTTTTTT,CASFGGAWEKLFF
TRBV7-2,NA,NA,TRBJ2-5,TGTGCCAGCAGCCAAAGGAGGGCGGAGCTGGAGACCCAGTACTTC,CASSQRRAELETQYF
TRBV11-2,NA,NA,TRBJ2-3,TGTGCCAGCAGCTTAGATGGTGTGATCACAGATACGCAGTATTTT,CASSLDGVITDTQYF
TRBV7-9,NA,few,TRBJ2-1,TGTGCCAGCAGCGGCAGGGGAGTTGGTGAGCAGTTCTTC,CASSGRGVGEQFF
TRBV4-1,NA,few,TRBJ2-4,TGCGCCAGCAGCCCCTTTGGACAAGAAGCCAAAAACATTCAGTACTTC,CASSPFGQEAKNIQYF
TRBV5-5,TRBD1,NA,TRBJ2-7,TGTGCCAGCAGCTTGGAGGCGTTCGGGGACAGGGGCTACGAGCAGTACTTC,CASSLEAFGDRGYEQYF
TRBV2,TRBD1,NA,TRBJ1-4,TGTGCCAGCAGTGAACCCAGGGGGAGCGTGACCAGTGAAAAACTGTTTTTT,CASSEPRGSVTSEKLFF
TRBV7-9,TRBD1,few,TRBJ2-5,TGTGCCAGCAGCCGAGGGGACAGCCAAGAGACCCAGTACTTC,CASSRGDSQETQYF
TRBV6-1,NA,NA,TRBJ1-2,TGTGCCAGCAGTAACAGCTATGGCTACACCTTC,CASSNSYGYTF
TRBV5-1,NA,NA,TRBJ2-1,TGCGCCAGCAGCTCGGGACCTAGTGGCAATGAGCAGTTCTTC,CASSSGPSGNEQFF
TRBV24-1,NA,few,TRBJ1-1,TGTGCCACCAGTGATGCTGGGGGGGCGGGCACTGAAGCTTTCTTT,CATSDAGGAGTEAFF
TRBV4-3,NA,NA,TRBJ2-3,TGCGCCAGCAGCCAAGATACCCGGCGGACGCAGTATTTT,CASSQDTRRTQYF
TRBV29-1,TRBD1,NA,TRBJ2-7,TGCAGCATTGGACAGGGGGCAAACGAGCAGTACTTC,CSIGQGANEQYF
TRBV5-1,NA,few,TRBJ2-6,TGCGCCAGCAGCTCCACCGGGGGCGGCTCTGGGGCCAACGTCCTGACTTTC,CASSSTGGGSGANVLTF
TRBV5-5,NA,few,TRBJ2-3,TGTGCCAGCAGCTCAGATACAGATACGCAGTATTTT,CASSSDTDTQYF
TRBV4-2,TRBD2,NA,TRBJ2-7,TGTGCCAGCAGCCCCTACGGCACTAGCGCCACCTACGAGCAGTACTTC,CASSPYGTSATYEQYF
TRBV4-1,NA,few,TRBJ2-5,TGCGCCAGCAGCCAAGAAATGGGCGAGGAGTTGGAGACCCAGTACTTC,CASSQEMGEELETQYF
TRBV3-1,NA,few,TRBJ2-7,TGTGCCAGCAGCCTTTTCCGGGGGCCAGCCTACGAGCAGTACTTC,CASSLFRGPAYEQYF
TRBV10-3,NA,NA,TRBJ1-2,TGTGCCATCAGTGAGTCCGCGTCCTATGGCTACACCTTC,CAISESASYGYTF
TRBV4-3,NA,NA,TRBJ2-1,TGCGCCAGCAGCCAAGATTTTTACAATGAGCAGTTCTTC,CASSQDFYNEQFF
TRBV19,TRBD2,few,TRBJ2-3,TGTGCCAGTAGACAACTAGCGGGAGTGGCAGATACGCAGTATTTT,CASRQLAGVADTQYF
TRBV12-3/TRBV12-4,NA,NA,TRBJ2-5,TGTGCCGGCAGTTTAACATCGGGACCCTGGGGGACCCAGTACTTC,CAGSLTSGPWGTQYF
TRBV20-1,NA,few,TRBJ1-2,TGCAGTGCGCTACTGGGTGGGGGTTATGGCTACACCTTC,CSALLGGGYGYTF
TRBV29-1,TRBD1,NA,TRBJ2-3,TGCAGCGTCGAATCGACAGGGGTGGAAGATACGCAGTATTTT,CSVESTGVEDTQYF
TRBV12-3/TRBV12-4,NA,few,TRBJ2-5,TGTGCCAGCAGCCCCGGAGGGGGGACCTATGAGACCCAGTACTTC,CASSPGGGTYETQYF
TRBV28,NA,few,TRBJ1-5,TGTGCCAGCAGTTTCAGGAGTAATACGCCCCAGCATTTT,CASSFRSNTPQHF
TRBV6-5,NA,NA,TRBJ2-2,TGTGCCAGCAGTTACGGGGAAACCGGGGAGCTGTTTTTT,CASSYGETGELFF
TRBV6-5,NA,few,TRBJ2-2,TGTGCCAGCAGTTACGGGGGGGCCGCCGGGGAGCTGTTTTTT,CASSYGGAAGELFF
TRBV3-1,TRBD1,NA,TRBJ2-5,TGTGCCAGCAGCCGAGGGACAGGGGTCCAAGAGACCCAGTACTTC,CASSRGTGVQETQYF
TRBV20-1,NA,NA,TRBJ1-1,TGCAGTGCTCGATCGGTGAACACTGAAGCTTTCTTT,CSARSVNTEAFF
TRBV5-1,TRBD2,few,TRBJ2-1,TGCGCCAGCAGCTCAAGGACTAGCAATGAGCAGTTCTTC,CASSSRTSNEQFF